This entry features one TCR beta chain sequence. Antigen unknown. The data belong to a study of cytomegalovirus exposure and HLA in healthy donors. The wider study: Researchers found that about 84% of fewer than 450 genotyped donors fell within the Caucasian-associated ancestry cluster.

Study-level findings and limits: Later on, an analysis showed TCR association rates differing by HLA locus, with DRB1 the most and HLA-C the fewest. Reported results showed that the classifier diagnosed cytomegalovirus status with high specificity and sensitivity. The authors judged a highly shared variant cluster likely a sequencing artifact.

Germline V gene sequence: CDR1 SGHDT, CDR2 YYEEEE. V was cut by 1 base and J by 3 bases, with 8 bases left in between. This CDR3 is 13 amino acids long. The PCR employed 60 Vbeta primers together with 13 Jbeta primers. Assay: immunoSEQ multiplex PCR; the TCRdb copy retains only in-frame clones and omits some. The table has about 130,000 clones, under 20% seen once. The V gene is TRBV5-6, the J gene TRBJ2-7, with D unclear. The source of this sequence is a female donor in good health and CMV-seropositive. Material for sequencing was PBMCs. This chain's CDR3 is CASSLPGYYEQYF. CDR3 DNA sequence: TGTGCCAGCAGCTTGCCCGGGTACTACGAGCAGTACTTC. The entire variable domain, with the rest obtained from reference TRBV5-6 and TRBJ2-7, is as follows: DAGVTQSPTHLIKTRGQQVTLRCSPKSGHDTVSWYQQALGQGPQFIFQYYEEEERQRGNFPDRFSGHQFPNYSSELNVNALLLGDSALYLCASSLPGYYEQYFGPGTRLTVT.